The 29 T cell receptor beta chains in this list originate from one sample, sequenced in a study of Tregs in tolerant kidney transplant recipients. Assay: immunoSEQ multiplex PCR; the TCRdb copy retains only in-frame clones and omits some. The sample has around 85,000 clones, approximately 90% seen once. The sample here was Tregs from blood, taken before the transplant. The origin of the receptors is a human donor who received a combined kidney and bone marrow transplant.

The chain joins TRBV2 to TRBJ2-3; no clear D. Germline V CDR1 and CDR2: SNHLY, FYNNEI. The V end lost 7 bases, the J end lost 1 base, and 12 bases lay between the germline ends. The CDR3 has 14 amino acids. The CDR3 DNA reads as TGTGCCAGCAATAAGGCGGCCCGCACAGATACGCAGTATTTT. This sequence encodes CASNKAARTDTQYF. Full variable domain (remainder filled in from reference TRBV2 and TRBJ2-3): EPEVTQTPSHQVTQMGQEVILRCVPISNHLYFYWYRQILGQKVEFLVSFYNNEISEKSEIFDDQFSVERPDGSNFTLKIRSTKLEDSAMYFCASNKAARTDTQYFGPGTRLTVL.

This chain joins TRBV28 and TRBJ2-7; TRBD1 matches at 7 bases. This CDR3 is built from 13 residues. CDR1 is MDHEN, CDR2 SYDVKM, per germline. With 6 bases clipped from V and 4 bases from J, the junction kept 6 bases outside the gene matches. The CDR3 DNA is TGTGCCAGCAGCCCAAGCAGGGGGTACGAGCAGTACTTC. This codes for CASSPSRGYEQYF.

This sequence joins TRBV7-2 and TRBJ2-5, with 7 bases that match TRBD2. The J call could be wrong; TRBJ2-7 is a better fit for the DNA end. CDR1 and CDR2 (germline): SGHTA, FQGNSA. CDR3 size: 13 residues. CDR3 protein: CASSSPGRHEQYF. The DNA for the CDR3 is TGTGCCAGCAGCTCCCCCGGGAGGCACGAGCAGTACTTC.

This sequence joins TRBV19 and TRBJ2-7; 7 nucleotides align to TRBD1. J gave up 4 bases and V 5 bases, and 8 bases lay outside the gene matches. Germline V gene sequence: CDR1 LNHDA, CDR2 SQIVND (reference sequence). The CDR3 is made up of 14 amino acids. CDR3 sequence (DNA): TGTGCCAGTAGTTCCAAACAGGGGCGGTACGAGCAGTACTTC. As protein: CASSSKQGRYEQYF.

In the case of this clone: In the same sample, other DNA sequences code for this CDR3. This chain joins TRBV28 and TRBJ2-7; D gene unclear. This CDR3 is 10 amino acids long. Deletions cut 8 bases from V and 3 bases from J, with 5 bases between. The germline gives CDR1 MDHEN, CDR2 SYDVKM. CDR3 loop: CASGRYEQYF. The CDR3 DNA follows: TGTGCCAGCGGGCGCTACGAGCAGTACTTC.

CDR3 sequence: CASSLSSRGQETQYF. The CDR3 DNA follows: TGCGCCAGCAGCTTGTCAAGTAGGGGACAAGAGACCCAGTACTTC. The chain links TRBV5-1 to TRBJ2-5, with D perhaps TRBD1 (5 bases). Germline V lookup: CDR1 SGHRS, CDR2 YFSETQ. V gave up 1 base and J gave up 2 bases, with 12 bases separating them. The CDR3 runs 15 residues. Supplemented by reference TRBV5-1 and TRBJ2-5, the full variable domain reads KAGVTQTPRYLIKTRGQQVTLSCSPISGHRSVSWYQQTPGQGLQFLFEYFSETQRNKGNFPGRFSGRQFSNSRSEMNVSTLELGDSALYLCASSLSSRGQETQYFGPGTRLLVL.

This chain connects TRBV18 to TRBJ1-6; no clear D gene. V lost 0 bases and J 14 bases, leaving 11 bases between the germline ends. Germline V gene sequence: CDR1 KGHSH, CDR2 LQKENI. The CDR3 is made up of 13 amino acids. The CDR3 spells CASSPPAGITLHF. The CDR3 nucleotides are TGTGCCAGCTCACCACCGGCGGGGATCACCCTCCACTTT.

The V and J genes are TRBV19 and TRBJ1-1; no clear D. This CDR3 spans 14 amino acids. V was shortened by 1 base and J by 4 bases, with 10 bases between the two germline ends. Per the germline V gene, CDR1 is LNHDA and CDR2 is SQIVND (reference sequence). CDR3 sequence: CASSIGGLGTEAFF. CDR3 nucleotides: TGTGCCAGTAGTATAGGAGGTCTGGGCACTGAAGCTTTCTTT. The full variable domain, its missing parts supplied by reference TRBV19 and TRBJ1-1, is DGGITQSPKYLFRKEGQNVTLSCEQNLNHDAMYWYRQDPGQGLRLIYYSQIVNDFQKGDIAEGYSVSREKKESFPLTVTSAQKNPTAFYLCASSIGGLGTEAFFGQGTRLTVV.

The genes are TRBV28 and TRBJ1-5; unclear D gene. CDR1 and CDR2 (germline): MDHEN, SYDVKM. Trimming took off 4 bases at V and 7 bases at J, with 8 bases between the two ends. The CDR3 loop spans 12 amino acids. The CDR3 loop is CASSSAGQPQHF. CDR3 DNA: TGTGCCAGCAGTTCCGCGGGACAGCCCCAGCATTTT.

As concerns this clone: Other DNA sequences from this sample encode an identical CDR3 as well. The DNA for the CDR3 is TGTGCCAGCAGCTTAGGTCTACGGGGTTCGGACGGGGAGCTGTTTTTT. Protein: CASSLGLRGSDGELFF. The rearrangement uses TRBV7-9 and TRBJ2-2, with D maybe TRBD2 (5 bases). V was shortened by 1 base and J by 7 bases, with 16 bases between the two germline ends. The CDR3 contains 16 residues. CDR1 and CDR2 from the germline V gene are SEHNR and FQNEAQ (reference sequence). The variable domain in full, completed from reference TRBV7-9 and TRBJ2-2, reads DTGVSQNPRHKITKRGQNVTFRCDPISEHNRLYWYRQTLGQGPEFLTYFQNEAQLEKSRLLSDRFSAERPKGSFSTLEIQRTEQGDSAMYLCASSLGLRGSDGELFFGEGSRLTVL.

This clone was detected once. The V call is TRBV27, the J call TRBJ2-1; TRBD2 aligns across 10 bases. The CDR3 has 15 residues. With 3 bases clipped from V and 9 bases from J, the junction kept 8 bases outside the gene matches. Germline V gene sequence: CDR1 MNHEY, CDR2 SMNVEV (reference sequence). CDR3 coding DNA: TGTGCCAGCAGTTTCGGGCTAGCGGGAGTTGGTGAGCAGTTCTTC. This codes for CASSFGLAGVGEQFF.

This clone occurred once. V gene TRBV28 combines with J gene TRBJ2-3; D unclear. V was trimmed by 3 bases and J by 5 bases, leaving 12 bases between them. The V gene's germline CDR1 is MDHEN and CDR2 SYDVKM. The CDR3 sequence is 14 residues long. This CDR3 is CASSLLGNEDTQYF. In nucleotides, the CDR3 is TGTGCCAGCAGTTTGCTAGGGAATGAAGATACGCAGTATTTT.

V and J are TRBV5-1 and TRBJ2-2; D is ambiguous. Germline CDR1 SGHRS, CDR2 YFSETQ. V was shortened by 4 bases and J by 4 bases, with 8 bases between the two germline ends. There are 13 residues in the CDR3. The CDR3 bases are TGCGCCAGCAGCGCCGCGAGCACCGGGGAGCTGTTTTTT. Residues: CASSAASTGELFF.

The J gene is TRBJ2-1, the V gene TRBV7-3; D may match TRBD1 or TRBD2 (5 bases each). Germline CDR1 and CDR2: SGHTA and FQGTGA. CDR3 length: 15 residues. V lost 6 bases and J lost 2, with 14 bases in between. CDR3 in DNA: TGTGCCAGCAGTTTGGGGCGGGCCGCCTACAATGAGCAGTTCTTC. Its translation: CASSLGRAAYNEQFF.

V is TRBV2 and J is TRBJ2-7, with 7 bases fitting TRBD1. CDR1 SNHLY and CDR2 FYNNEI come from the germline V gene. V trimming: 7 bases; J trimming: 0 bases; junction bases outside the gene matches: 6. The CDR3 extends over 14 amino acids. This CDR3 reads CASNPGTASYEQYF. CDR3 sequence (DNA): TGTGCCAGCAACCCCGGGACAGCCTCCTACGAGCAGTACTTC.

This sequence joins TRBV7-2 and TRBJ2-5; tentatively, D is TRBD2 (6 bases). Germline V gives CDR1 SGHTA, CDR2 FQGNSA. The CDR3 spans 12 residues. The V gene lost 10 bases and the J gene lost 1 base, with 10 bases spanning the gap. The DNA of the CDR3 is TGTGCCACCTCACTAGCCCAAGAGACCCAGTACTTC. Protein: CATSLAQETQYF.

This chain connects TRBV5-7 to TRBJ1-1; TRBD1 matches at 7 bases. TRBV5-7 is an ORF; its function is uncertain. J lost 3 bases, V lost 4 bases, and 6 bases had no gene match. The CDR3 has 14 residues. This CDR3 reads CASSVTGRDTEAFF. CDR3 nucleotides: TGTGCCAGCAGCGTGACAGGGAGGGACACTGAAGCTTTCTTT.

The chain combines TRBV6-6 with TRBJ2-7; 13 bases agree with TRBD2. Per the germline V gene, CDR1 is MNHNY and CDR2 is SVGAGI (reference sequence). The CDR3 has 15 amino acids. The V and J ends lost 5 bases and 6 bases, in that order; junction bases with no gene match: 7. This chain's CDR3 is CASSVGTSGKGEQYF. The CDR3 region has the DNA TGTGCCAGCAGTGTGGGGACTAGCGGGAAAGGCGAGCAGTACTTC.

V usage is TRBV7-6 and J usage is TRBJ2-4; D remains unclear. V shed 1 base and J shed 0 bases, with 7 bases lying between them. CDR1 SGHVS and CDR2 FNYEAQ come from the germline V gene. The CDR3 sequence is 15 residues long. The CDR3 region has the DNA TGTGCCAGCAGCTTAGACAAAGTAGCCAAAAACATTCAGTACTTC. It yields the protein CASSLDKVAKNIQYF.

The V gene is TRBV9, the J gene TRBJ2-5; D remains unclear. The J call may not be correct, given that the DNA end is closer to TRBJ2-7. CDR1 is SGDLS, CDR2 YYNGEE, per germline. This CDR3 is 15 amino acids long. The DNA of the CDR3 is TGTGCCAGCAGCGTAGAGGAAGGTCTATGGAACGAGCAGTACTTC. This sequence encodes CASSVEEGLWNEQYF.

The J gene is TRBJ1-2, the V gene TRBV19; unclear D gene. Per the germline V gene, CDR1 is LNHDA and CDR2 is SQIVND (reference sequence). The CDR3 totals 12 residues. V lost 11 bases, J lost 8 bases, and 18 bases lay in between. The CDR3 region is CAGRMRCKGYTF. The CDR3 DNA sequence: TGTGCCGGGAGAATGAGGTGTAAGGGCTACACCTTC.

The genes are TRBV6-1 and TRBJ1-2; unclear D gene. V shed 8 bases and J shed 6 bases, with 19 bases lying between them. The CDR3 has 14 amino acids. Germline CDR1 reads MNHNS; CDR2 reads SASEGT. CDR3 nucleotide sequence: TGTGCCAGCCGAGCACGAGGGCAACGGAATGGCTACACCTTC. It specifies CASRARGQRNGYTF.

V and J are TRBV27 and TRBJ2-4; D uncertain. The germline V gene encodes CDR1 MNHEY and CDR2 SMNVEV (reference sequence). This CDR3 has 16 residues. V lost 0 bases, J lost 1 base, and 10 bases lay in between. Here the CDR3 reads CASSLSLMGAKNIQYF. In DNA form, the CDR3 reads TGTGCCAGCAGTTTATCCCTCATGGGCGCCAAAAACATTCAGTACTTC.

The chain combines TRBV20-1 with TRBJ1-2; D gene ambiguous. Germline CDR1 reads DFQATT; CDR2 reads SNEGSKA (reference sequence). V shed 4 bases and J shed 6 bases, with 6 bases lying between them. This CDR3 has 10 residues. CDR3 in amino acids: CSAMFHGYTF. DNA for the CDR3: TGCAGTGCTATGTTCCATGGCTACACCTTC.

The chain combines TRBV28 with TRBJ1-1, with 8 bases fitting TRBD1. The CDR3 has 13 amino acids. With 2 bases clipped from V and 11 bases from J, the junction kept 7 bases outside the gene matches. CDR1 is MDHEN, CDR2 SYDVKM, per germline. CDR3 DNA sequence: TGTGCCAGCAGTTTACAGGGGGCGTTTGGGGCTTTCTTT. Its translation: CASSLQGAFGAFF.

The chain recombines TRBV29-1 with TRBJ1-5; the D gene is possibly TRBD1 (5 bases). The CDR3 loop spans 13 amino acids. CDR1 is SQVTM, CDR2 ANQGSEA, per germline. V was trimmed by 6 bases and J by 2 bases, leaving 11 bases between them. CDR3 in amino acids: CSVLGDGNQPQHF. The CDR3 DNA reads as TGCAGCGTGTTAGGGGACGGCAATCAGCCCCAGCATTTT.

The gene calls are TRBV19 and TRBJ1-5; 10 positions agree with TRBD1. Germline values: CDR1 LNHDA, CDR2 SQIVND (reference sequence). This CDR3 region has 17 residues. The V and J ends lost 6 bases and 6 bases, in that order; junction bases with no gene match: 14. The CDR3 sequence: CASSRTLGQGVPQPQHF. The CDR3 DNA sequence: TGTGCCAGTAGCCGAACGCTCGGACAGGGGGTTCCTCAGCCCCAGCATTTT.

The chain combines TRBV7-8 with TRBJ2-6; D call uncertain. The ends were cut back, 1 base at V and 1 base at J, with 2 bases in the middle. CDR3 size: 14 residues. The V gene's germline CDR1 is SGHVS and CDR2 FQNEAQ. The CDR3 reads CASSLGSGANVLTF. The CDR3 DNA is TGTGCCAGCAGCTTAGGGTCTGGGGCCAACGTCCTGACTTTC.

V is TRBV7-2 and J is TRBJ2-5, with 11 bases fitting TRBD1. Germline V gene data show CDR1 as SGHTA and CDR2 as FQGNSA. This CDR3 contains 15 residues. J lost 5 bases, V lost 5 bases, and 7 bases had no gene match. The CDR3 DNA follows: TGTGCCAGCAGCACGGACAGGGGGCGGAGGGAGACCCAGTACTTC. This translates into CASSTDRGRRETQYF.